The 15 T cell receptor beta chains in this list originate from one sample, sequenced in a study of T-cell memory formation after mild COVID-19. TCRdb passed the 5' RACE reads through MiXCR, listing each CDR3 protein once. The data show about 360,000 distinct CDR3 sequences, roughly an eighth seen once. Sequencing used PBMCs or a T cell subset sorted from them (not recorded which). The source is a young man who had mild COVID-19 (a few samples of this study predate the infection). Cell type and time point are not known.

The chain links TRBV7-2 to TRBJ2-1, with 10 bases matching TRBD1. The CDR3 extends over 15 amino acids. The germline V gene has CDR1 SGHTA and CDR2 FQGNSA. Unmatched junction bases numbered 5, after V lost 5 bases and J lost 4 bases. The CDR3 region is CASSRGQGLYNEQFF. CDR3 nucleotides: TGTGCCAGCAGCCGGGGACAGGGGTTATACAATGAGCAGTTCTTC.

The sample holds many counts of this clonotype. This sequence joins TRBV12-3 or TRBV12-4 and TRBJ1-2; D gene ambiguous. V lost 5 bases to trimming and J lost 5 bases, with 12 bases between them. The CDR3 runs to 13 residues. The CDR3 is CASSHSAFYGYTF. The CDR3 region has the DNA TGTGCCAGCAGTCATTCGGCTTTTTATGGCTACACCTTC.

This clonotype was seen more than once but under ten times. CDR3 amino acids: CASRQRGGHVTGELFF. In nucleotides, the CDR3 is TGTGCCAGCAGGCAACGGGGGGGCCATGTAACCGGGGAGCTGTTTTTT. The chain employs TRBV6-6 and TRBJ2-2, with TRBD2 identical over 8 bases. The CDR3 extends over 16 amino acids. Germline values: CDR1 MNHNY, CDR2 SVGAGI (reference sequence). V shed 6 bases and J 5 bases; nucleotides not matched to a gene: 11.

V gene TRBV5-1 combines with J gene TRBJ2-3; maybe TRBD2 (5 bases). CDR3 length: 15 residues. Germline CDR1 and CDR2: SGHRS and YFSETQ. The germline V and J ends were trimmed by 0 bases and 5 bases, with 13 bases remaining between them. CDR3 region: CASSLDRGNRDTQYF. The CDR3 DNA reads TGCGCCAGCAGCTTGGATCGGGGAAATCGAGATACGCAGTATTTT.

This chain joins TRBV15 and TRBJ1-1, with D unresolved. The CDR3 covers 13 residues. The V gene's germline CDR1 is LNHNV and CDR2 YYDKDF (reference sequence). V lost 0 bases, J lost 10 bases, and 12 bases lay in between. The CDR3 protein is CATSRDRRGGAFF. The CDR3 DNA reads TGTGCCACCAGCAGAGATAGACGCGGAGGAGCTTTCTTT.

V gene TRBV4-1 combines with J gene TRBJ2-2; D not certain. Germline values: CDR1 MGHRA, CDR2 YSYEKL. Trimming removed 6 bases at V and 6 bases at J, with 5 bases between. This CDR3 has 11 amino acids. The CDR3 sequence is CASRFAGELFF. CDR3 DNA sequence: TGCGCCAGCAGATTTGCCGGGGAGCTGTTTTTT.

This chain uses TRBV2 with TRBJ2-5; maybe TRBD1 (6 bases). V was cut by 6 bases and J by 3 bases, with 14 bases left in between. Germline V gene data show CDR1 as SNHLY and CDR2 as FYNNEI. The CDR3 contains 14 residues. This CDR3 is CASSVQGREETQYF. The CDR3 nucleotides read TGTGCCAGCAGCGTACAGGGACGGGAAGAGACCCAGTACTTC.

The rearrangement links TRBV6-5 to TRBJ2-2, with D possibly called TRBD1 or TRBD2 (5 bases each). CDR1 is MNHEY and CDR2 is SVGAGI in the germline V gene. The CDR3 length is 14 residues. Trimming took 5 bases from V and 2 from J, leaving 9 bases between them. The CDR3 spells CASSRDLNTGELFF. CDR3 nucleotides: TGTGCCAGCAGTCGGGACCTCAACACCGGGGAGCTGTTTTTT.

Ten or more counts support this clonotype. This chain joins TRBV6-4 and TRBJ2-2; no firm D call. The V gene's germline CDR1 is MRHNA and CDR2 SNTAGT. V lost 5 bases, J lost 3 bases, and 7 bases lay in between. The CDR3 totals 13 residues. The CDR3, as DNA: TGTGCCAGCAGTCCCCGGGACACCGGGGAGCTGTTTTTT. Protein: CASSPRDTGELFF.

The DNA for the CDR3 is TGTGCCAGTACCCCCCGCGTCGGGGGCCCTGAAGCTTTCTTT. It encodes CASTPRVGGPEAFF. V usage is TRBV19 and J usage is TRBJ1-1, with D maybe TRBD1 (6 bases). The CDR3 runs to 14 residues. V shed 7 bases and J shed 6 bases, with 18 bases lying between them. The germline gives CDR1 LNHDA, CDR2 SQIVND (reference sequence).

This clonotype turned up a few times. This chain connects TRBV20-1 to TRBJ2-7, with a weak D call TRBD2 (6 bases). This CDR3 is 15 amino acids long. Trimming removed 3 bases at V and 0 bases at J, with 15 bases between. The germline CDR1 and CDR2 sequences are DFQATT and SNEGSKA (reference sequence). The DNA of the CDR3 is TGCAGTGCTAGGAGGGCCAACGGGAGCTCCTACGAGCAGTACGTC. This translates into CSARRANGSSYEQYV.

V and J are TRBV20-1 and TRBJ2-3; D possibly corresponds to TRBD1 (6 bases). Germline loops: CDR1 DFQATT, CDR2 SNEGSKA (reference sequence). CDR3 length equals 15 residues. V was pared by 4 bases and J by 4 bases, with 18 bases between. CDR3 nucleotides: TGCAGTGCTAACCAAAGGGGGTATCAGGCAGATACGCAGTATTTT. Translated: CSANQRGYQADTQYF.

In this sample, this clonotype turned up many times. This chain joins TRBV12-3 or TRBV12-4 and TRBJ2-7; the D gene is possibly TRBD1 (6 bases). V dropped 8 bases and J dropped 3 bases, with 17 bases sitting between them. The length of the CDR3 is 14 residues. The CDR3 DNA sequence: TGTGCCAGCCAACTAGAGGGGGTTAACTACGAGCAGTACTTC. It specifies CASQLEGVNYEQYF.

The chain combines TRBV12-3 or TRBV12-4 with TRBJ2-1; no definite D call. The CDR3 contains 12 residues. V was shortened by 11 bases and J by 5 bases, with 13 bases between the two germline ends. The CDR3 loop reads CACSIKHNEQFF. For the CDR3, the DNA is TGTGCCTGCTCCATTAAGCACAATGAGCAGTTCTTC.

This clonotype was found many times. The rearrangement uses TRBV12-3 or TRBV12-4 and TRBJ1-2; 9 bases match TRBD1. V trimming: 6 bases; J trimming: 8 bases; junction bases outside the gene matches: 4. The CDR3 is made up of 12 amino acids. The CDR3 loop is CASSRDREGYTF. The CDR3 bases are TGTGCCAGCAGCAGGGACAGGGAAGGCTACACCTTC.